This entry features one T cell receptor beta chain sequence. The data stem from a study of blood T cell repertoires in COVID-19. For the study at large: PBMCs, B-cell-depleted T cells, or T cells were the source of the cDNA or gDNA that made up the material.

Sequencing was performed with immunoSEQ multiplex PCR; in TCRdb, only in-frame clones are kept and a portion is missing. The table records about 240,000 clones, approximately 80% of them present only once. Germline CDR1 is DFQATT and CDR2 is SNEGSKA (reference sequence). The CDR3 is 13 amino acids. With 3 bases removed from V and 1 base from J, the gap between germline ends came to 9 bases. V is TRBV20-1 and J is TRBJ2-5; no clear D gene. Sequences were obtained from peripheral blood. The sequence was collected from an older woman with acute or convalescent COVID-19. CDR3 in amino acids: CSASGAVQETQYF. In DNA, the CDR3 is TGCAGTGCTAGTGGCGCGGTCCAAGAGACCCAGTACTTC.